This TCR beta chain was sequenced in a study of regulatory T cells in long-lasting Graves disease. Indicated time point: newly diagnosed GD, antithyroid drugs for less than 3 months. Making the TCR library involved RNA that had been extracted from PBMCs. Enrollment of patients was through an endocrinology department in Xi'an, China. Building of the TCR beta libraries involved iRepertoire HTBI primers and Arm-PCR of CDR3 regions. Via MiXCR, TCRdb re-called the multiplex PCR reads, giving one row per CDR3 protein. The sample contains around 460,000 distinct CDR3 sequences, 14% of which appear only once. The length of the CDR3 is 15 residues. V gave up 0 bases and J gave up 3 bases, with 14 bases separating them. Looked up from germline, CDR1 is DFQATT and CDR2 is SNEGSKA (reference sequence). The same sample was also used in a study of T cells in Graves' hyperthyroidism and ophthalmopathy. That study reports: A model built on 13 V-J features separated ophthalmopathy from stable hyperthyroidism.

The chain couples TRBV20-1 to TRBJ1-1, with a possible D match to TRBD1 (5 bases). The specimen was peripheral blood mononuclear cells (PBMCs), collected at new diagnosis, from a patient treated with antithyroid drugs. The receptor was isolated from a woman aged 45-65 years with Graves disease. The CDR3 loop reads CSARDSQGGDTEAFF. The CDR3 nucleotides are TGCAGTGCTAGAGATAGCCAGGGTGGTGACACTGAAGCTTTCTTT.